The 32 T cell receptor beta chains presented below share a single source sample, sequenced in a study of OX40 agonist ivuxolimab in advanced cancers. The library was made by the immunoSEQ multiplex PCR assay. Drawn from immuneACCESS, this table holds only the in-frame rearrangements with V and J called that TCRdb kept. Clones are partly lost; checked studies trace under half to an unresolved V gene and leave the rest unexplained. The sample table holds about 72,000 clones, of which roughly nine tenths were seen once. Clones ranked in the top ten supply around 0.98% of the sample. Specimen: CD4+ or CD8+ T cells sorted from blood, collected in a trial of the OX40 agonist ivuxolimab. The source is an adult with an advanced solid tumor such as melanoma, head and neck, liver or kidney cancer.

The CDR3 bases are TGTGCCAGCAGCGTCCTAGCCTCCAACACAGATACGCAGTATTTT. The encoded protein is CASSVLASNTDTQYF. The rearrangement uses TRBV9 and TRBJ2-3, with D tentatively TRBD2 (5 bases). CDR1 and CDR2 from the germline V gene are SGDLS and YYNGEE. The CDR3 loop spans 15 amino acids. The germline V and J ends were trimmed by 2 bases and 2 bases, with 12 bases remaining between them.

CDR3 sequence: CATKGTAGGYTF. Here the CDR3 DNA reads TGTGCCACCAAGGGAACTGCCGGGGGCTACACCTTC. The chain carries TRBV6-1 and TRBJ1-2; D is uncertain. CDR1 MNHNS and CDR2 SASEGT come from the germline V gene. V dropped 10 bases and J dropped 8 bases, with 17 bases sitting between them. This CDR3 contains 12 residues.

The chain uses TRBV5-4 and TRBJ2-3; D uncertain. Germline V gene lookup returns CDR1 SGHNT and CDR2 YYREEE (reference sequence). CDR3 length equals 16 residues. Trimming left V 0 bases short and J 3 bases short, with 14 bases between. The chain's CDR3 is CASSLDRVIGTDTQYF. CDR3 nucleotide sequence: TGTGCCAGCAGCTTGGATAGGGTGATAGGAACAGATACGCAGTATTTT.

For the CDR3, the DNA is TGCGCCAGCAGCTTGGATCCCGTAACAGCGGGAGTGGAGACCCAGTACTTC. Amino acid sequence: CASSLDPVTAGVETQYF. The chain has TRBV5-1 and TRBJ2-5, with 8 bases that match TRBD2. With 0 bases clipped from V and 5 bases from J, the junction kept 12 bases outside the gene matches. Germline V gene lookup returns CDR1 SGHRS and CDR2 YFSETQ. The CDR3 is 17 amino acids.

The chain couples TRBV19 to TRBJ1-2; D perhaps matches TRBD1 (6 bases). Germline lookup yields CDR1 LNHDA and CDR2 SQIVND (reference sequence). There are 13 residues in the CDR3. The V gene lost 7 bases and the J gene lost 6 bases, with 15 bases spanning the gap. CDR3 DNA: TGTGCCAGTACCATGGACAGTCTAGATGGCTACACCTTC. It encodes CASTMDSLDGYTF. The variable domain in full, completed from reference TRBV19 and TRBJ1-2, reads DGGITQSPKYLFRKEGQNVTLSCEQNLNHDAMYWYRQDPGQGLRLIYYSQIVNDFQKGDIAEGYSVSREKKESFPLTVTSAQKNPTAFYLCASTMDSLDGYTFGSGTRLTVV.

The J gene is TRBJ1-3, the V gene TRBV5-1; no clear D gene. This CDR3 has 15 amino acids. The V and J ends lost 1 base and 1 base respectively, with 9 bases between them. CDR1 is SGHRS and CDR2 is YFSETQ in the germline V gene. The CDR3 bases are TGCGCCAGCAGCTTGTTAGGAGGGTCTGGAAACACCATATATTTT. It translates to CASSLLGGSGNTIYF.

This chain joins TRBV5-6 and TRBJ1-2, with TRBD1 matching over 7 bases. In germline, CDR1 is SGHDT, CDR2 YYEEEE. The CDR3 has 17 residues. V trimming: 0 bases; J trimming: 7 bases; junction bases outside the gene matches: 15. The CDR3 bases are TGTGCCAGCAGCTTGGCCGGACAGGATACTGGTGTTCGTGGCTACACCTTC. The encoded protein is CASSLAGQDTGVRGYTF.

J is TRBJ1-1 and V is TRBV7-9; D is unresolved. The germline V and J ends were trimmed by 1 base and 6 bases, with 9 bases remaining between them. The CDR3 totals 13 residues. CDR1 and CDR2 from the germline V gene are SEHNR and FQNEAQ (reference sequence). The DNA for the CDR3 is TGTGCCAGCAGCTTAGGAGGGTTGGCTGAAGCTTTCTTT. Translated, it gives CASSLGGLAEAFF.

This clone showed up just once. The chain uses TRBV5-5 and TRBJ2-3; D uncertain. CDR1 and CDR2 (germline): SGHKS, YYEKEE (reference sequence). The CDR3 is made up of 13 amino acids. Between the trimmed V and J ends, which lost 0 bases and 7 bases, there was a span of 9 bases. CDR3 sequence (DNA): TGTGCCAGCAGCTTGGATAGCTTGAATACGCAGTATTTT. This encodes CASSLDSLNTQYF.

This rearrangement joins TRBV11-2 to TRBJ2-3; 10 bases are a match to TRBD2. The CDR3 spans 15 residues. Losses at the gene ends were 5 bases for V and 2 bases for J; bases not matched to a gene: 4. Germline-derived CDR1 and CDR2 are SGHAT and FQNNGV. The CDR3 nucleotides read TGTGCCAGCAGCAACGGACTAGCGGCCACAGATACGCAGTATTTT. The encoded protein is CASSNGLAATDTQYF.

CDR3 DNA sequence: TGTGCCAGCAGCTTGGCAGGGACAGATACGCAGTATTTT. This encodes CASSLAGTDTQYF. The chain couples TRBV5-5 to TRBJ2-3; perhaps TRBD1 as D (5 bases). The CDR3 covers 13 residues. The germline CDR1 and CDR2 sequences are SGHKS and YYEKEE (reference sequence). V was cut by 0 bases and J by 3 bases, with 5 bases left in between.

The chain combines TRBV5-5 with TRBJ1-2; perhaps TRBD1 as D (6 bases). V was cut by 4 bases and J by 1 base, with 14 bases left in between. Germline loops: CDR1 SGHKS, CDR2 YYEKEE (reference sequence). This CDR3 is built from 15 residues. The CDR3 DNA follows: TGTGCCAGCAGCCCCACAGGGAGCGATAACTATGGCTACACCTTC. It is translated as CASSPTGSDNYGYTF.

The chain carries TRBV7-2 and TRBJ2-2; D is unresolved. The CDR3 spans 14 residues. Trimming took 5 bases from V and 5 from J, leaving 12 bases between them. Germline CDR1 and CDR2: SGHTA and FQGNSA. CDR3 sequence: CASSRNLGTGELFF. Written as DNA, the CDR3 is TGTGCCAGCAGCCGGAACCTGGGGACCGGGGAGCTGTTTTTT.

The V and J genes are TRBV11-2 and TRBJ2-3; 10 bases are shared with TRBD1. Unmatched junction bases numbered 3, after V lost 4 bases and J lost 5 bases. The CDR3 is 14 residues long. Germline V gene lookup returns CDR1 SGHAT and CDR2 FQNNGV. CDR3 DNA: TGTGCCAGCAGCTCGGACAGGGGGGAAGATACGCAGTATTTT. This codes for CASSSDRGEDTQYF.

The rearrangement joins TRBV2 to TRBJ1-4; D is unresolved. Germline CDR1 reads SNHLY; CDR2 reads FYNNEI. The CDR3 contains 13 residues. V was shortened by 8 bases and J by 3 bases, with 10 bases between the two germline ends. CDR3 sequence: CASCSGANEKLFF. DNA of the CDR3: TGTGCCAGCTGTTCAGGTGCTAATGAAAAACTGTTTTTT. Based on the CDR3 plus reference TRBV2 and TRBJ1-4, the full variable domain is EPEVTQTPSHQVTQMGQEVILRCVPISNHLYFYWYRQILGQKVEFLVSFYNNEISEKSEIFDDQFSVERPDGSNFTLKIRSTKLEDSAMYFCASCSGANEKLFFGSGTQLSVL.

This clone was seen a single time. The chain uses TRBV9 and TRBJ2-3; 11 positions match TRBD2. V shed 2 bases, J shed 6 bases, and the junction held 17 bases outside the gene matches. The CDR3 consists of 19 residues. Germline CDR1 reads SGDLS; CDR2 reads YYNGEE. The CDR3 DNA reads as TGTGCCAGCAGCGTCGGATTGATCCTAGCGGGGGGTCCCAGGGATACGCAGTATTTT. This encodes CASSVGLILAGGPRDTQYF.

The chain uses TRBV2 and TRBJ2-1, with 9 bases lining up with TRBD2. Germline CDR1 reads SNHLY; CDR2 reads FYNNEI. The CDR3 contains 14 residues. The ends lost 4 bases at V and 5 bases at J; junction bases unmatched: 3. This CDR3 is CASSGLAEDNEQFF. As DNA, the CDR3 is TGTGCCAGCAGTGGACTAGCGGAGGACAATGAGCAGTTCTTC.

The chain couples TRBV30 to TRBJ2-5; tentatively, D is TRBD1 (5 bases). V was pared by 4 bases and J by 6 bases, with 12 bases between. Germline-derived CDR1 and CDR2 are GTSNPN and SVGIG (reference sequence). The CDR3 is 12 residues long. The CDR3 is CAWMVGAKTQYF. The CDR3 nucleotides read TGTGCCTGGATGGTAGGGGCGAAGACCCAGTACTTC. Supplemented by reference TRBV30 and TRBJ2-5, the full variable domain reads SQTIHQWPATLVQPVGSPLSLECTVEGTSNPNLYWYRQAAGRGLQLLFYSVGIGQISSEVPQNLSASRPQDRQFILSSKKLLLSDSGFYLCAWMVGAKTQYFGPGTRLLVL.

The chain links TRBV7-8 to TRBJ2-7, with 7 nucleotides matching TRBD1. Germline V gene sequence: CDR1 SGHVS, CDR2 FQNEAQ. The CDR3 is made up of 14 amino acids. Trimming cost V 4 bases and J 3 bases; bases outside gene matches: 6. CDR3 region: CASSSRPGGYEQYF. As DNA, the CDR3 is TGTGCCAGCAGCTCCCGTCCAGGGGGCTACGAGCAGTACTTC.

The rearrangement uses TRBV6-4 and TRBJ1-1; maybe TRBD1 (5 bases). This CDR3 comprises 14 residues. Germline-derived CDR1 and CDR2 are MRHNA and SNTAGT. The V end was cut by 2 bases, the J end by 5 bases, with 12 bases between. CDR3 sequence reads: CASSDDGGGTEAFF. For the CDR3, the DNA is TGTGCCAGCAGTGACGATGGGGGGGGGACTGAAGCTTTCTTT.

The J gene is TRBJ1-4, the V gene TRBV7-8; D gene ambiguous. Trimming removed 1 base from V and 8 bases from J, with 11 bases in between. The CDR3 consists of 14 residues. Germline CDR1 is SGHVS and CDR2 is FQNEAQ. The CDR3 sequence: CASSLGPSWEKLFF. In nucleotides, the CDR3 is TGTGCCAGCAGCTTAGGACCGTCTTGGGAAAAACTGTTTTTT.

The chain uses TRBV5-1 and TRBJ2-7, with TRBD2 matching 7 bases. The junction had 11 bases not matched to a gene; V was cut back by 7 bases and J by 4 bases. The germline V gene encodes CDR1 SGHRS and CDR2 YFSETQ. CDR3 size: 14 residues. The CDR3: CASRGVGLGYEQYF. The CDR3 coding sequence is TGCGCCAGCCGGGGGGTCGGTTTGGGATACGAGCAGTACTTC.

This clone occurred once. The chain employs TRBV19 and TRBJ2-3, with unresolved D. CDR3 length: 13 amino acids. Trimming removed 4 bases at V and 3 bases at J, with 8 bases between. The germline gives CDR1 LNHDA, CDR2 SQIVND (reference sequence). The CDR3 DNA reads TGTGCCAGTAGTACCGACCCGACAGATACGCAGTATTTT. Translated, it gives CASSTDPTDTQYF. Full variable domain (outside the CDR3, taken from reference TRBV19 and TRBJ2-3): DGGITQSPKYLFRKEGQNVTLSCEQNLNHDAMYWYRQDPGQGLRLIYYSQIVNDFQKGDIAEGYSVSREKKESFPLTVTSAQKNPTAFYLCASSTDPTDTQYFGPGTRLTVL.

This chain joins TRBV2 and TRBJ1-3; D unclear. Germline-derived CDR1 and CDR2 are SNHLY and FYNNEI. The CDR3 has 14 residues. V lost 3 bases to trimming and J lost 3 bases, with 9 bases between them. The CDR3 is CASSDIRGGNTIYF. In nucleotides, the CDR3 is TGTGCCAGCAGTGATATCCGGGGTGGAAACACCATATATTTT. Based on the CDR3 plus reference TRBV2 and TRBJ1-3, the full variable domain is EPEVTQTPSHQVTQMGQEVILRCVPISNHLYFYWYRQILGQKVEFLVSFYNNEISEKSEIFDDQFSVERPDGSNFTLKIRSTKLEDSAMYFCASSDIRGGNTIYFGEGSWLTVV.

The chain employs TRBV19 and TRBJ2-2; D gene unclear. V was cut by 0 bases and J by 1 base, with 3 bases left in between. Germline CDR1 is LNHDA and CDR2 is SQIVND (reference sequence). The CDR3 extends over 14 amino acids. CDR3 protein: CASSIDGNTGELFF. The CDR3 DNA follows: TGTGCCAGTAGTATAGATGGGAACACCGGGGAGCTGTTTTTT. Looking up the rest from reference TRBV19 and TRBJ2-2 gives the full variable domain: DGGITQSPKYLFRKEGQNVTLSCEQNLNHDAMYWYRQDPGQGLRLIYYSQIVNDFQKGDIAEGYSVSREKKESFPLTVTSAQKNPTAFYLCASSIDGNTGELFFGEGSRLTVL.

The chain employs TRBV28 and TRBJ2-3; 12 bases match TRBD2. Germline CDR1 is MDHEN and CDR2 is SYDVKM. The CDR3 spans 15 residues. The J segment lost 2 bases and the V segment lost 6 bases, leaving 3 bases of the junction unmatched. The CDR3 DNA reads TGTGCCAGCAGGGGGACTAGCGGGTACACAGATACGCAGTATTTT. It is translated as CASRGTSGYTDTQYF.

The chain employs TRBV5-6 and TRBJ2-3, with no clear D. V lost 0 bases, J lost 2 bases, and 10 bases lay in between. The germline CDR1 and CDR2 sequences are SGHDT and YYEEEE. This CDR3 contains 15 residues. The CDR3 is CASSLGPQFTDTQYF. CDR3 coding DNA: TGTGCCAGCAGCTTGGGCCCTCAGTTCACAGATACGCAGTATTTT.

This clone was counted a single time. The DNA of the CDR3 is TGTGCCAGCAGCTTTAGGCAGGGGGGTAACACCGGGGAGCTGTTTTTT. This sequence encodes CASSFRQGGNTGELFF. The rearrangement joins TRBV7-2 to TRBJ2-2; tentative D call: TRBD1 (7 bases). The CDR3 contains 16 residues. Germline CDR1 reads SGHTA; CDR2 reads FQGNSA. The ends were cut back, 3 bases at V and 2 bases at J, with 13 bases in the middle.

The chain combines TRBV2 with TRBJ1-2, with D uncertain. The germline CDR1 and CDR2 sequences are SNHLY and FYNNEI. The CDR3 is made up of 12 amino acids. Trimming removed 8 bases from V and 4 bases from J, with 11 bases in between. DNA of the CDR3: TGTGCCAGCGCCGTTGGGTCCTATGGCTACACCTTC. This encodes CASAVGSYGYTF. Using reference TRBV2 and TRBJ1-2 for the parts outside the CDR3, the full variable domain is EPEVTQTPSHQVTQMGQEVILRCVPISNHLYFYWYRQILGQKVEFLVSFYNNEISEKSEIFDDQFSVERPDGSNFTLKIRSTKLEDSAMYFCASAVGSYGYTFGSGTRLTVV.

This chain joins TRBV5-1 and TRBJ2-5; tentative D call: TRBD2 (6 bases). The ends were cut back, 1 base at V and 3 bases at J, with 19 bases in the middle. The CDR3 sequence is 17 residues long. The V gene's germline CDR1 is SGHRS and CDR2 YFSETQ. The CDR3 reads CASSLIGSETRKETQYF. The CDR3 DNA reads as TGCGCCAGCAGCTTGATTGGGTCCGAGACTAGGAAAGAGACCCAGTACTTC.

The chain carries TRBV5-8 and TRBJ1-5, with D hard to call. From germline, CDR1 is SGHTS and CDR2 YDEGEE. This CDR3 is 13 amino acids long. Trimming left V 4 bases short and J 7 bases short, with 12 bases between. The CDR3 DNA reads TGTGCCAGCAGCCCCTCCGAGGACCAGCCCCAGCATTTT. Protein sequence: CASSPSEDQPQHF.

This chain joins TRBV15 and TRBJ1-5; TRBD1 agrees at 10 bases. There are 17 residues in the CDR3. V lost 0 bases, J lost 3 bases, and 5 bases stayed unmatched. CDR1 LNHNV and CDR2 YYDKDF come from the germline V gene (reference sequence). The CDR3 here is CATSRDRGQGYNQPQHF. In DNA, the CDR3 is TGTGCCACCAGCAGAGACCGGGGACAGGGGTACAATCAGCCCCAGCATTTT. The variable domain in full, completed from reference TRBV15 and TRBJ1-5, reads DAMVIQNPRYQVTQFGKPVTLSCSQTLNHNVMYWYQQKSSQAPKLLFHYYDKDFNNEADTPDNFQSRRPNTSFCFLDIRSPGLGDTAMYLCATSRDRGQGYNQPQHFGDGTRLSIL.